One and the same sample provided the 10 T cell receptor beta chains below, sequenced in a study of blood T cell repertoires in COVID-19. The method was immunoSEQ multiplex PCR; TCRdb's version includes in-frame clones alone and lacks a portion of them. The sample shows about 14,000 clones, roughly 87% of them seen only once. Sequencing input: peripheral blood. The receptors derive from a human donor in a cohort sampled during active COVID-19.

The chain combines TRBV11-3 with TRBJ2-2, with TRBD1 as a possible D gene (6 bases). This CDR3 comprises 17 residues. Germline lookup yields CDR1 SGHNT and CDR2 YENEEA. V shed 5 bases and J shed 1 base, with 17 bases lying between them. CDR3 sequence: CASSLNIGTQNTGELFF. The DNA of the CDR3 is TGTGCCAGCAGCCTTAACATCGGGACACAGAACACCGGGGAGCTGTTTTTT. Looking up the rest from reference TRBV11-3 and TRBJ2-2 gives the full variable domain: EAGVVQSPRYKIIEKKQPVAFWCNPISGHNTLYWYLQNLGQGPELLIRYENEEAVDDSQLPKDRFSAERLKGVDSTLKIQPAELGDSAVYLCASSLNIGTQNTGELFFGEGSRLTVL.

V usage is TRBV27 and J usage is TRBJ2-4, with 7 bases lining up with TRBD1. CDR1 is MNHEY and CDR2 is SMNVEV in the germline V gene (reference sequence). The CDR3 is made up of 18 amino acids. V shed 9 bases and J 0 bases; nucleotides not matched to a gene: 17. CDR3 DNA sequence: TGTGCCAGTCCCTCGACATACAGGGGTGGACGAGCCAAAAACATTCAGTACTTC. Protein: CASPSTYRGGRAKNIQYF.

This clone was detected only once. The chain links TRBV30 to TRBJ2-3, with TRBD2 matching over 11 bases. Germline V gives CDR1 GTSNPN, CDR2 SVGIG (reference sequence). Trimming at V came to 2 bases and at J to 4 bases, leaving 5 bases not matched to a gene. The CDR3 covers 15 residues. CDR3 DNA: TGTGCCTGGAGTTTGACTAGCGGGGTGGCAGATACGCAGTATTTT. Its translation is CAWSLTSGVADTQYF.

As DNA, the CDR3 is TGTGCCAGCAGTTTATCTCAAAGCGGGAGGAACACCGGGGAGCTGTTTTTT. Translated: CASSLSQSGRNTGELFF. The rearrangement links TRBV27 to TRBJ2-2; the match to TRBD2 covers 8 bases. The CDR3 runs to 17 residues. V trimming: 0 bases; J trimming: 1 base; junction bases outside the gene matches: 4. Germline-derived CDR1 and CDR2 are MNHEY and SMNVEV (reference sequence).

The chain has TRBV27 and TRBJ2-3; 7 bases fit TRBD2. Germline V gene data show CDR1 as MNHEY and CDR2 as SMNVEV (reference sequence). Trimming removed 6 bases from V and 3 bases from J; junction bases left unmatched: 6. The CDR3 totals 14 residues. This CDR3 reads CASSTRGRTDTQYF. CDR3 sequence (DNA): TGTGCCAGCAGCACTCGCGGGAGAACAGATACGCAGTATTTT.

This rearrangement joins TRBV9 to TRBJ1-1; D is uncertain. The V gene's germline CDR1 is SGDLS and CDR2 YYNGEE. The ends were cut back, 2 bases at V and 0 bases at J, with 5 bases in the middle. The CDR3 length is 13 residues. This chain's CDR3 is CASSVNMNTEAFF. The DNA for the CDR3 is TGTGCCAGCAGCGTTAATATGAACACTGAAGCTTTCTTT.

This rearrangement joins TRBV2 to TRBJ2-1, with TRBD2 identical over 15 bases. With 4 bases clipped from V and 6 bases from J, the junction kept 4 bases outside the gene matches. Germline values: CDR1 SNHLY, CDR2 FYNNEI. The CDR3 extends over 16 amino acids. CDR3 loop: CASSGGLAGGLNEQFF. CDR3 nucleotide sequence: TGTGCCAGCAGTGGGGGACTAGCGGGAGGTCTCAATGAGCAGTTCTTC.

This rearrangement joins TRBV6-5 to TRBJ2-1; the match to TRBD2 covers 11 bases. After removal of 8 bases from V and 4 bases from J, the junction contained 4 bases not matched to a gene. The length of the CDR3 is 14 residues. The germline CDR1 and CDR2 sequences are MNHEY and SVGAGI. CDR3 in amino acids: CASGLAGGYNEQFF. Here the CDR3 DNA reads TGTGCCAGCGGATTAGCGGGAGGGTACAATGAGCAGTTCTTC.

V gene TRBV11-2 combines with J gene TRBJ2-5, with D maybe TRBD2 (5 bases). V was cut by 2 bases and J by 2 bases, with 12 bases left in between. The CDR3 covers 15 residues. Germline V gene sequence: CDR1 SGHAT, CDR2 FQNNGV. The CDR3 nucleotides are TGTGCCAGCAGCTTAACCCGGACTGTACAAGAGACCCAGTACTTC. It codes for CASSLTRTVQETQYF.

The chain is built from TRBV24-1 and TRBJ1-4, with 9 bases matching TRBD1. The length of the CDR3 is 14 residues. The V and J ends lost 9 bases and 8 bases, in that order; junction bases with no gene match: 9. The V gene's germline CDR1 is KGHDR and CDR2 SFDVKD. The CDR3 region is CATGLQGAEEKLFF. CDR3 sequence (DNA): TGTGCCACCGGGCTACAGGGGGCCGAGGAAAAACTGTTTTTT.